A single sample gave rise to the 2 T cell receptor beta chains below, sequenced in a study of blood T cell repertoires in COVID-19. Sequencing was performed with immunoSEQ multiplex PCR; in TCRdb, only in-frame clones are kept and a portion is missing. The sample lists tens of thousands of clones, about 85% occurring once. Sequencing input: peripheral blood. The receptors come from a woman older than 75 with acute or convalescent COVID-19.

This rearrangement joins TRBV7-9 to TRBJ1-1; D call uncertain. The V and J ends lost 10 bases and 3 bases respectively, with 15 bases between them. The CDR3 runs 13 residues. Per germline, CDR1 SEHNR and CDR2 FQNEAQ (reference sequence). CDR3 protein: CATQRGLDTEAFF. The CDR3 DNA reads TGTGCCACCCAGCGGGGTTTAGACACTGAAGCTTTCTTT. The full variable domain, with the rest looked up from reference TRBV7-9 and TRBJ1-1, is DTGVSQNPRHKITKRGQNVTFRCDPISEHNRLYWYRQTLGQGPEFLTYFQNEAQLEKSRLLSDRFSAERPKGSFSTLEIQRTEQGDSAMYLCATQRGLDTEAFFGQGTRLTVV.

This chain uses TRBV5-6 with TRBJ1-2; the match to TRBD1 covers 7 bases. Germline loops: CDR1 SGHDT, CDR2 YYEEEE. The CDR3 spans 15 residues. Trimming removed 4 bases from V and 7 bases from J; junction bases left unmatched: 13. CDR3 amino acids: CASSHRTGPFAGYTF. CDR3 sequence (DNA): TGTGCCAGCAGCCATAGGACAGGCCCTTTTGCTGGCTACACCTTC.